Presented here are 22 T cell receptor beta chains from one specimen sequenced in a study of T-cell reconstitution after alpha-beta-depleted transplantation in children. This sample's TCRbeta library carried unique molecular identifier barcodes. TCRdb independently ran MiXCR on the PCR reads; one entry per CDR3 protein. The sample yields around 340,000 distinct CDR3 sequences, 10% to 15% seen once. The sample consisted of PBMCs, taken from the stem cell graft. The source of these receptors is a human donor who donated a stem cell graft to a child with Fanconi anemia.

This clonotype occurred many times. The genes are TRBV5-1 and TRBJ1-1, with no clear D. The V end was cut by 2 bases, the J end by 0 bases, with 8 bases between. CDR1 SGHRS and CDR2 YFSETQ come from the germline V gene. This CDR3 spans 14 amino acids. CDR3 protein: CASSFNSMNTEAFF. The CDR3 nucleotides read TGCGCCAGCAGCTTTAACAGTATGAACACTGAAGCTTTCTTT.

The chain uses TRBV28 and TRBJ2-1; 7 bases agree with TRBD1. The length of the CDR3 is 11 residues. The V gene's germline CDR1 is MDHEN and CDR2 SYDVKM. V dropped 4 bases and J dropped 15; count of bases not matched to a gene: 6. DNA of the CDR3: TGTGCCAGCAGTTCTAACAGGGGTCCGTTCTTC. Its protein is CASSSNRGPFF. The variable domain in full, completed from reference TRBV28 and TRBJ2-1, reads DVKVTQSSRYLVKRTGEKVFLECVQDMDHENMFWYRQDPGLGLRLIYFSYDVKMKEKGDIPEGYSVSREKKERFSLILESASTNQTSMYLCASSSNRGPFFGPGTRLTVL.

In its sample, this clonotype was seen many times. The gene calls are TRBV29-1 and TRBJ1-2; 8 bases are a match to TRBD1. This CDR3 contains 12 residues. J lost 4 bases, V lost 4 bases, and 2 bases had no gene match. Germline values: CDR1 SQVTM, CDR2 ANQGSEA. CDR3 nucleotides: TGCAGCGTTGCAGGGGGCAGCTATGGCTACACCTTC. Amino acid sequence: CSVAGGSYGYTF.

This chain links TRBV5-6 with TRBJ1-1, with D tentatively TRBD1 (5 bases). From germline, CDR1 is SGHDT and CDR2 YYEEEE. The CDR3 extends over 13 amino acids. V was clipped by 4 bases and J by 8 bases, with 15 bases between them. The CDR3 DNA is TGTGCCAGCAGCCGGCAGGGACCGAGAGAAGCTTTCTTT. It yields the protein CASSRQGPREAFF.

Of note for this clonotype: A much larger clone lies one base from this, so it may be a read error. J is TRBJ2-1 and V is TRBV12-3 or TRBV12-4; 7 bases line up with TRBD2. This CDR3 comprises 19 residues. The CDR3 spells CAISLKGLAAFSSYNEQFF. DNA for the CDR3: TGTGCCATCAGTTTAAAGGGGCTAGCGGCCTTTAGCTCCTACAATGAGCAGTTCTTC.

CDR3 DNA: TGCGCCAGCAGCCAAGATTCAATAAACACCGGGGAGCTGTTTTTT. Translated, it gives CASSQDSINTGELFF. The rearrangement uses TRBV4-3 and TRBJ2-2; unclear D gene. V gave up 0 bases and J gave up 2 bases, with 7 bases separating them. The CDR3 has 15 residues. Germline V gene sequence: CDR1 LGHNA, CDR2 YSLEER.

The CDR3: CASSQEQGSNGRPQHF. The CDR3, as DNA: TGTGCCAGCAGCCAAGAACAGGGTAGCAATGGACGGCCCCAGCATTTT. The chain has TRBV4-2 and TRBJ1-5; tentative D call: TRBD1 (6 bases). Germline V gene sequence: CDR1 LGHNA, CDR2 YNFKEQ. The CDR3 covers 16 residues. V was shortened by 0 bases and J by 9 bases, with 18 bases between the two germline ends.

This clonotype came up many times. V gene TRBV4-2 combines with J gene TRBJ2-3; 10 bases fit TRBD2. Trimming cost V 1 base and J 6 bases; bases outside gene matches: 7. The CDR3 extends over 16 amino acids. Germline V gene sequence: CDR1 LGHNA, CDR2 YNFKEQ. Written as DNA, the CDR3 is TGTGCCAGCAGCCAAGTCAGCAGCGGGGGGGCGGATACGCAGTATTTT. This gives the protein CASSQVSSGGADTQYF.

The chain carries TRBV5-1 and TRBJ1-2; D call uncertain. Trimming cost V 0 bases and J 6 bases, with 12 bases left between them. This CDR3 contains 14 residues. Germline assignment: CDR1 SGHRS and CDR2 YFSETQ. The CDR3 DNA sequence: TGCGCCAGCAGCTTGGGTGCGGCGGGAAATGGCTACACCTTC. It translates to CASSLGAAGNGYTF.

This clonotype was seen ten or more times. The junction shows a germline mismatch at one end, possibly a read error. The CDR3 here is CASSQGTGYEQYF. Written as DNA, the CDR3 is TGTGCCAGCAGTCAAGGGACAGGCTACGAGCAGTACTTC. V and J are TRBV4-3 and TRBJ2-7; the match to TRBD1 covers 8 bases. The CDR3 loop spans 13 amino acids. Germline V gives CDR1 LGHNA, CDR2 YSLEER.

The CDR3 coding sequence is TGCAGTGCCAAGCCACCTGGGGACAGATTTCAGCCCCAGCATTTT. Its protein product is CSAKPPGDRFQPQHF. This chain joins TRBV20-1 and TRBJ1-5; TRBD1 matches 7 bases. CDR1 is DFQATT and CDR2 is SNEGSKA in the germline V gene (reference sequence). The CDR3 spans 15 residues. J was trimmed by 6 bases and V by 6 bases; bases with no gene match: 14.

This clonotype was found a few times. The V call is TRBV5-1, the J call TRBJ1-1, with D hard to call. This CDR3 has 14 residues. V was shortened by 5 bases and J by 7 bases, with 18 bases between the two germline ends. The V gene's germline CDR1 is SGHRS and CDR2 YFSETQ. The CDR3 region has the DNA TGCGCCAGCAGTCCCCCCAACTCGGTAGGTGAAGCTTTCTTT. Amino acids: CASSPPNSVGEAFF.

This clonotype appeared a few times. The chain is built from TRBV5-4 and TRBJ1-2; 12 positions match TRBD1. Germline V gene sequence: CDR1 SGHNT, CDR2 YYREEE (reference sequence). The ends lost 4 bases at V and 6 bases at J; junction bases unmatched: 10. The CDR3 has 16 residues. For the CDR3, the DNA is TGTGCCAGCAGCCCCAATCTGGGACAGGGGGCGCATGGCTACACCTTC. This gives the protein CASSPNLGQGAHGYTF.

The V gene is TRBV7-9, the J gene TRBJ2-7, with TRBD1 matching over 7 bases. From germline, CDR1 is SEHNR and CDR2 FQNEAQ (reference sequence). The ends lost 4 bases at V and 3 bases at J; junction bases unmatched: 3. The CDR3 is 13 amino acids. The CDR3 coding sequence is TGTGCCAGCAGCTGGGGACAGAGCTACGAGCAGTACGTC. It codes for CASSWGQSYEQYV.

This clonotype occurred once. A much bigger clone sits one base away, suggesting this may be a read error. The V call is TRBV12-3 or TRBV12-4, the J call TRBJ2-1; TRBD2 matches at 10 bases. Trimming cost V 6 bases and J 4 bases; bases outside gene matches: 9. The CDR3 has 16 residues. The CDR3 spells CASRRSSGGSYNEQFF. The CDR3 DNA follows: TGTGCCAGCAGGAGGAGTAGCGGGGGGTCTTACAATGAGCAGTTCTTC.

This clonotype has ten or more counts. The CDR3 sequence: CASRGQGGTGELFF. The CDR3 coding sequence is TGTGCCAGCAGGGGACAGGGTGGGACCGGGGAGCTGTTTTTT. The chain carries TRBV2 and TRBJ2-2, with TRBD1 matching 9 bases. This CDR3 region has 14 residues. From germline, CDR1 is SNHLY and CDR2 FYNNEI. With V trimmed by 6 bases and J by 5 bases, 4 bases remained unmatched.

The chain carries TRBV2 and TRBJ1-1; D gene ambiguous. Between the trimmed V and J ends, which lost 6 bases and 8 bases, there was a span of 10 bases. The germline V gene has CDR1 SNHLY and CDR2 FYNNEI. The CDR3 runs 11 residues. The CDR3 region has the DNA TGTGCCAGCAGCGTGGGAGGGGAAGCTTTCTTT. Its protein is CASSVGGEAFF.

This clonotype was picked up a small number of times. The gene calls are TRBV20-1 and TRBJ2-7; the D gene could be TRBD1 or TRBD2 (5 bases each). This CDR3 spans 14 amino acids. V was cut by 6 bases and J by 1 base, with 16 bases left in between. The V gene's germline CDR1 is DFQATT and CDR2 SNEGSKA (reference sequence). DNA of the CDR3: TGCAGTGCAAGAAGGGACCCGAATTCCTACGAGCAGTACTTC. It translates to CSARRDPNSYEQYF.

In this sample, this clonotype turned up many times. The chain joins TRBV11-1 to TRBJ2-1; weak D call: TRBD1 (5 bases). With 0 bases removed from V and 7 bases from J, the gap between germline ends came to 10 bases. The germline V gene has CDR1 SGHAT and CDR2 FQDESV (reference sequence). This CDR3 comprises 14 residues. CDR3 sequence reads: CASSLAREQNEQFF. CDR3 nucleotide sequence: TGTGCCAGCAGCTTAGCCAGGGAACAGAATGAGCAGTTCTTC.

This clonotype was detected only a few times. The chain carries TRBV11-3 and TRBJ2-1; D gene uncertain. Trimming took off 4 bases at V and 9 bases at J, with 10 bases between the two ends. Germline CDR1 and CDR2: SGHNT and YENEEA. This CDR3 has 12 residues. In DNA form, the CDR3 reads TGTGCCAGCAGCTCCGGGCCGCCTGAGCAGTTCTTC. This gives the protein CASSSGPPEQFF.

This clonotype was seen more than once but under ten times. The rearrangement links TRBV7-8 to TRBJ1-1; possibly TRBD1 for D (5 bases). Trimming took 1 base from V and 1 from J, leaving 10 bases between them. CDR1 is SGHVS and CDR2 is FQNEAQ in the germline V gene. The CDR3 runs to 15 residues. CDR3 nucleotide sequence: TGTGCCAGCAGCTTAGACGGGGCCCCGAACACTGAAGCTTTCTTT. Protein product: CASSLDGAPNTEAFF.

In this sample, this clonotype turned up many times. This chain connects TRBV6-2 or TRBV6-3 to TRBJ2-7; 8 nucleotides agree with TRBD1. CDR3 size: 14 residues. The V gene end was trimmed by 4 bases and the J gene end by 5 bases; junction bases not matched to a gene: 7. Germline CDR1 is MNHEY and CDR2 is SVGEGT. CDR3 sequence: CASSFTGGLNEQYF. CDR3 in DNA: TGTGCCAGCAGTTTCACAGGGGGTCTGAACGAGCAGTACTTC.